These 32 T cell receptor beta chains were all obtained from the same sample, sequenced in a study of human T cells and chemical hapten exposure. TCRdb redid the calling of the RACE reads with MiXCR, one entry per CDR3 protein. There are a few hundred thousand distinct CDR3 sequences in the sample; about 6.9% occur only once, and around 6.1% lies in the top ten. Time point in this sample: patch test 2, 6 weeks after DPC sensitization. The treatment is: therapeutic diphenylcyclopropenone sensitization with weekly scalp DPC. The sample here was whole blood, taken in connection with sensitization to the hapten diphenylcyclopropenone (DPC). The receptors were sampled from a woman aged 18-29 years with alopecia areata. Some clones in this sample may be carry-over from other donors' samples.

This clonotype was picked up a small number of times. The rearrangement joins TRBV7-6 to TRBJ2-3; D may be TRBD1 (6 bases). Deletions cut 5 bases from V and 0 bases from J, with 12 bases between. The germline V gene encodes CDR1 SGHVS and CDR2 FNYEAQ. The CDR3 sequence is 15 residues long. CDR3 in DNA: TGTGCCAGCAGCCTTAAGGACAGTAGCACAGATACGCAGTATTTT. It translates to CASSLKDSSTDTQYF.

This clonotype was seen a few times. This chain links TRBV5-1 with TRBJ1-1, with 7 bases fitting TRBD1. The CDR3 extends over 15 amino acids. V dropped 4 bases and J dropped 3; count of bases not matched to a gene: 9. Germline V CDR1 and CDR2: SGHRS, YFSETQ. CDR3 amino acids: CASSPNPQGYTEAFF. CDR3 nucleotides: TGCGCCAGCAGCCCAAACCCACAGGGGTACACTGAAGCTTTCTTT.

Many counts were recorded for this clonotype. The chain recombines TRBV7-2 with TRBJ1-1; D is unclear. CDR1 and CDR2 from the germline V gene are SGHTA and FQGNSA. The germline V and J ends were trimmed by 4 bases and 0 bases, with 9 bases remaining between them. The CDR3 spans 14 residues. The CDR3 is CASSSMPMNTEAFF. The CDR3 DNA reads TGTGCCAGCAGCTCCATGCCTATGAACACTGAAGCTTTCTTT.

This clonotype was counted at least ten times. This chain connects TRBV2 to TRBJ1-3; D gene ambiguous. The ends were cut back, 7 bases at V and 2 bases at J, with 12 bases in the middle. CDR1 SNHLY and CDR2 FYNNEI come from the germline V gene. CDR3 length equals 14 residues. DNA for the CDR3: TGTGCCAGCAACCCAGAACTAACTGGAAACACCATATATTTT. As protein: CASNPELTGNTIYF. The whole variable domain, filled in from reference TRBV2 and TRBJ1-3, reads EPEVTQTPSHQVTQMGQEVILRCVPISNHLYFYWYRQILGQKVEFLVSFYNNEISEKSEIFDDQFSVERPDGSNFTLKIRSTKLEDSAMYFCASNPELTGNTIYFGEGSWLTVV.

This rearrangement joins TRBV12-3 or TRBV12-4 to TRBJ1-1, with no clear D. CDR3 length: 13 amino acids. Trimming took 2 bases from V and 9 from J, leaving 13 bases between them. CDR3 sequence (DNA): TGTGCCAGCAGTTTAAGGGAAACAGCCAAAGCTTTCTTT. It translates to CASSLRETAKAFF.

The chain links TRBV20-1 to TRBJ2-3; no firm D call. This CDR3 is built from 15 residues. V lost 0 bases, J lost 0 bases, and 10 bases lay in between. Germline CDR1 is DFQATT and CDR2 is SNEGSKA (reference sequence). The CDR3 loop reads CSARDRRYSTDTQYF. CDR3 bases: TGCAGTGCTAGAGATCGGCGGTATAGCACAGATACGCAGTATTTT.

V and J are TRBV10-3 and TRBJ2-7; D perhaps matches TRBD2 (5 bases). With 2 bases removed from V and 0 bases from J, the gap between germline ends came to 11 bases. This CDR3 spans 15 amino acids. Germline V lookup: CDR1 ENHRY, CDR2 SYGVKD. Written as DNA, the CDR3 is TGTGCCATCAGTGAGCGGACTTCCTTCTCCTACGAGCAGTACTTC. This gives the protein CAISERTSFSYEQYF.

This clonotype appeared a few times. CDR3 coding DNA: TGCAGCGTTGTTGGGGGAAGCGGGGTTAAAGGAACCGGGGAGCTGTTTTTT. Protein product: CSVVGGSGVKGTGELFF. The chain combines TRBV29-1 with TRBJ2-2, with 7 bases aligning to TRBD2. Germline CDR1 SQVTM, CDR2 ANQGSEA. With V trimmed by 4 bases and J by 5 bases, 16 bases remained unmatched. This CDR3 spans 17 amino acids.

This clonotype was recorded at least ten times. V and J are TRBV29-1 and TRBJ2-1, with TRBD1 as a possible D gene (6 bases). The CDR3 loop spans 14 amino acids. V was clipped by 3 bases and J by 7 bases, with 16 bases between them. The germline V gene has CDR1 SQVTM and CDR2 ANQGSEA. CDR3 bases: TGCAGCGTTGACGAGGGGGTGCAAGGGAATGAGCAGTTCTTC. Amino acids: CSVDEGVQGNEQFF.

The chain employs TRBV7-3 and TRBJ2-3, with 8 bases matching TRBD2. The CDR3 is 16 residues long. V lost 1 base, J lost 4 bases, and 7 bases stayed unmatched. CDR1 and CDR2 (germline): SGHTA, FQGTGA. The CDR3 nucleotides read TGTGCCAGCAGCTTAAACGGGGGGGCGGTCCCAGATACGCAGTATTTT. It encodes CASSLNGGAVPDTQYF.

This clonotype was counted many times. The chain links TRBV9 to TRBJ1-6; D not resolved. Germline assignment: CDR1 SGDLS and CDR2 YYNGEE. The ends were cut back, 1 base at V and 10 bases at J, with 12 bases in the middle. CDR3 size: 14 residues. This CDR3 reads CASSVSEGRSPLHF. CDR3 DNA: TGTGCCAGCAGCGTATCGGAAGGGCGGTCACCCCTCCACTTT.

The chain employs TRBV4-1 and TRBJ2-4; weak D call: TRBD1 (5 bases). The CDR3 runs 16 residues. Germline V gene data show CDR1 as MGHRA and CDR2 as YSYEKL. Trimming cost V 1 base and J 1 base, with 11 bases left between them. This CDR3 reads CASSQVRQKAKNIQYF. CDR3 nucleotide sequence: TGCGCCAGCAGCCAAGTCAGACAGAAGGCCAAAAACATTCAGTACTTC.

The chain combines TRBV6-6 with TRBJ2-7; D possibly corresponds to TRBD2 (6 bases). CDR1 is MNHNY and CDR2 is SVGAGI in the germline V gene (reference sequence). The CDR3 length is 15 residues. Trimming removed 5 bases at V and 2 bases at J, with 16 bases between. The CDR3 DNA reads TGTGCCAGCAGTGCCCCGGGACTTTCCACCTACGAGCAGTACTTC. This translates into CASSAPGLSTYEQYF.

In this sample, this clonotype turned up many times. This chain joins TRBV7-2 and TRBJ1-2, with D tentatively TRBD1 (6 bases). CDR1 and CDR2 (germline): SGHTA, FQGNSA. Trimming cost V 5 bases and J 4 bases, with 11 bases left between them. The CDR3 is made up of 13 amino acids. Here the CDR3 reads CASSRTVFYGYTF. The CDR3 DNA reads as TGTGCCAGCAGCCGGACAGTTTTCTATGGCTACACCTTC.

The chain carries TRBV6-2 or TRBV6-3 and TRBJ1-5, with TRBD1 identical over 7 bases. This CDR3 contains 14 residues. V lost 8 bases to trimming and J lost 4 bases; unmatched junction nucleotides: 8. Germline V gives CDR1 MNHEY, CDR2 SVGEGT. The DNA of the CDR3 is TGTGCCAGCTCACGGGAGGGGGCGAATCAGCCCCAGCATTTT. Amino acids: CASSREGANQPQHF.

This clonotype was counted between two and nine times. The genes are TRBV5-1 and TRBJ2-3, with 7 bases fitting TRBD1. With V trimmed by 0 bases and J by 7 bases, 8 bases remained unmatched. The CDR3 runs to 15 residues. Germline V lookup: CDR1 SGHRS, CDR2 YFSETQ. The CDR3 is CASSLEAQGENTQYF. The CDR3 DNA reads as TGCGCCAGCAGCTTGGAGGCCCAGGGGGAAAATACGCAGTATTTT.

V gene TRBV7-9 combines with J gene TRBJ2-1, with 7 positions matching TRBD2. This CDR3 is 16 amino acids long. V gave up 1 base and J gave up 6 bases; unmatched junction bases: 9. The germline CDR1 and CDR2 sequences are SEHNR and FQNEAQ (reference sequence). CDR3 amino acids: CASSLVRGGLVNEQFF. DNA for the CDR3: TGTGCCAGCAGCTTAGTTCGGGGAGGGTTGGTCAATGAGCAGTTCTTC.

The sample holds many counts of this clonotype. The chain recombines TRBV7-2 with TRBJ1-1; 11 bases align to TRBD1. The CDR3 spans 15 residues. V lost 3 bases and J lost 11; bases outside the gene matches: 11. Per germline, CDR1 SGHTA and CDR2 FQGNSA. The chain's CDR3 is CASSFSPGQGGRAFF. DNA of the CDR3: TGTGCCAGCAGCTTCTCCCCGGGACAGGGGGGGAGGGCTTTCTTT.

Only a few counts were recorded for this clonotype. The chain has TRBV12-3 or TRBV12-4 and TRBJ2-3; D is unresolved. This CDR3 comprises 14 residues. V was trimmed by 5 bases and J by 0 bases, leaving 9 bases between them. DNA of the CDR3: TGTGCCAGCAGTCCAAGGTTTAGCACAGATACGCAGTATTTT. It codes for CASSPRFSTDTQYF.

V and J are TRBV6-4 and TRBJ1-5, with D hard to call. This CDR3 contains 13 residues. The germline CDR1 and CDR2 sequences are MRHNA and SNTAGT. Trimming took 2 bases from V and 9 from J, leaving 11 bases between them. CDR3 bases: TGTGCCAGCAGTGACAGCCTAGAAGGGCCCCAGCATTTT. This encodes CASSDSLEGPQHF.

The table lists this clonotype with many counts. V and J are TRBV29-1 and TRBJ1-3; TRBD1 is a possible D gene (5 bases). CDR1 and CDR2 (germline): SQVTM, ANQGSEA. The CDR3 spans 16 residues. V was trimmed by 1 base and J by 0 bases, leaving 13 bases between them. Here the CDR3 DNA reads TGCAGCGTTGAAGTCTGGACACTGAGCTCTGGAAACACCATATATTTT. This codes for CSVEVWTLSSGNTIYF. Full variable domain (missing parts from reference TRBV29-1 and TRBJ1-3): SAVISQKPSRDICQRGTSLTIQCQVDSQVTMMFWYRQQPGQSLTLIATANQGSEATYESGFVIDKFPISRPNLTFSTLTVSNMSPEDSSIYLCSVEVWTLSSGNTIYFGEGSWLTVV.

This clonotype was observed at least ten times. The chain uses TRBV4-1 and TRBJ1-2; D not certain. This CDR3 has 16 amino acids. CDR1 MGHRA and CDR2 YSYEKL come from the germline V gene. Trimming left V 0 bases short and J 8 bases short, with 19 bases between. The CDR3 region is CASSQEAGARPEGYTF. The DNA for the CDR3 is TGCGCCAGCAGCCAAGAAGCGGGCGCTCGCCCTGAGGGCTACACCTTC.

The chain links TRBV5-1 to TRBJ2-7; D is unclear. V lost 4 bases, J lost 2 bases, and 10 bases lay in between. CDR1 is SGHRS and CDR2 is YFSETQ in the germline V gene. The CDR3 runs to 13 residues. The CDR3 loop is CASSVEATYEQYF. The CDR3 DNA reads TGCGCCAGCAGCGTCGAGGCAACCTACGAGCAGTACTTC.

The rearrangement links TRBV6-6 to TRBJ2-1, with TRBD2 matching over 11 bases. V dropped 6 bases and J dropped 10; count of bases not matched to a gene: 17. The CDR3 sequence is 17 residues long. CDR1 is MNHNY and CDR2 is SVGAGI in the germline V gene (reference sequence). CDR3 region: CASRPTLAGGAKWEQFF. CDR3 nucleotides: TGTGCCAGCAGACCGACCTTAGCGGGGGGGGCTAAATGGGAGCAGTTCTTC.

This clonotype was counted ten times or more. The V gene is TRBV3-1, the J gene TRBJ1-5; D uncertain. Deletions cut 3 bases from V and 3 bases from J, with 15 bases between. Germline V gene sequence: CDR1 LGHDT, CDR2 YNNKEL (reference sequence). There are 16 residues in the CDR3. The CDR3 loop is CASSHSSDGNNQPQHF. CDR3 coding DNA: TGTGCCAGCAGCCATTCTTCAGACGGAAACAATCAGCCCCAGCATTTT.

This clonotype occurred many times. The rearrangement links TRBV10-3 to TRBJ1-6, with TRBD1 identical over 7 bases. The CDR3 length is 13 residues. V trimming: 10 bases; J trimming: 8 bases; junction bases outside the gene matches: 8. Germline V gene data show CDR1 as ENHRY and CDR2 as SYGVKD. The CDR3 coding sequence is TGTGCCACCAGACAGGGAGAGGATTCACCCCTCCACTTT. This encodes CATRQGEDSPLHF.

The rearrangement links TRBV7-2 to TRBJ1-2; 8 nucleotides match TRBD1. CDR1 and CDR2 from the germline V gene are SGHTA and FQGNSA. The CDR3 has 16 residues. V shed 2 bases, J shed 7 bases, and the junction held 12 bases outside the gene matches. The CDR3 DNA is TGTGCCAGCAGCTTAACACGGGACGGACAGGGCGGTGGCTACACCTTC. Protein: CASSLTRDGQGGGYTF.

This clonotype has a count of ten or more. The V and J genes are TRBV9 and TRBJ1-1; no definite D call. The CDR3 sequence is 13 residues long. Germline CDR1 reads SGDLS; CDR2 reads YYNGEE. Trimming took off 5 bases at V and 7 bases at J, with 15 bases between the two ends. The CDR3 reads CASSLGTEGEAFF. CDR3 DNA: TGTGCCAGCAGTTTGGGCACCGAGGGTGAAGCTTTCTTT. Full variable domain (remainder filled in from reference TRBV9 and TRBJ1-1): DSGVTQTPKHLITATGQRVTLRCSPRSGDLSVYWYQQSLDQGLQFLIQYYNGEERAKGNILERFSAQQFPDLHSELNLSSLELGDSALYFCASSLGTEGEAFFGQGTRLTVV.

This clonotype occurred a few times. This chain uses TRBV6-7 with TRBJ1-2; the D is unclear. TRBV6-7 is noted as an ORF with a role that remains uncertain. V dropped 2 bases and J dropped 8 bases, with 9 bases sitting between them. The CDR3 extends over 12 amino acids. CDR3 loop: CASSYQAQGYTF. In DNA, the CDR3 is TGTGCCAGCAGTTACCAAGCTCAAGGCTACACCTTC.

This clonotype was recorded at least ten times. V usage is TRBV7-2 and J usage is TRBJ2-3; 16 nucleotides match TRBD2. The germline V gene has CDR1 SGHTA and CDR2 FQGNSA. Germline trimming cut 5 bases from V and 2 bases from J; bases unmatched to any gene: 7. CDR3 size: 18 residues. CDR3 DNA: TGTGCCAGCAGCAGGGGACTAGCGGGGGGGCCTTACACAGATACGCAGTATTTT. Translating gives CASSRGLAGGPYTDTQYF.

This clonotype was detected only a few times. The chain uses TRBV4-3 and TRBJ2-1; no reliable D call. Germline V lookup: CDR1 LGHNA, CDR2 YSLEER. This CDR3 has 17 residues. Trimming left V 2 bases short and J 1 base short, with 15 bases between. This CDR3 is CASSQSNVRASYNEQFF. For the CDR3, the DNA is TGCGCCAGCAGCCAATCCAACGTCCGGGCGTCCTACAATGAGCAGTTCTTC.

Ten or more counts support this clonotype. The junction does not match germline at one end; this may be a read error. V usage is TRBV7-7 and J usage is TRBJ2-7; D is possibly TRBD1 or TRBD2 (7 bases each). Germline V gives CDR1 SSHAT, CDR2 FNYEAQ (reference sequence). The CDR3 covers 13 residues. The CDR3 sequence: CASSLGEGAEQYF. Here the CDR3 DNA reads TGTGCTAGCAGCTTAGGGGAGGGGGCCGAGCAGTACTTC.